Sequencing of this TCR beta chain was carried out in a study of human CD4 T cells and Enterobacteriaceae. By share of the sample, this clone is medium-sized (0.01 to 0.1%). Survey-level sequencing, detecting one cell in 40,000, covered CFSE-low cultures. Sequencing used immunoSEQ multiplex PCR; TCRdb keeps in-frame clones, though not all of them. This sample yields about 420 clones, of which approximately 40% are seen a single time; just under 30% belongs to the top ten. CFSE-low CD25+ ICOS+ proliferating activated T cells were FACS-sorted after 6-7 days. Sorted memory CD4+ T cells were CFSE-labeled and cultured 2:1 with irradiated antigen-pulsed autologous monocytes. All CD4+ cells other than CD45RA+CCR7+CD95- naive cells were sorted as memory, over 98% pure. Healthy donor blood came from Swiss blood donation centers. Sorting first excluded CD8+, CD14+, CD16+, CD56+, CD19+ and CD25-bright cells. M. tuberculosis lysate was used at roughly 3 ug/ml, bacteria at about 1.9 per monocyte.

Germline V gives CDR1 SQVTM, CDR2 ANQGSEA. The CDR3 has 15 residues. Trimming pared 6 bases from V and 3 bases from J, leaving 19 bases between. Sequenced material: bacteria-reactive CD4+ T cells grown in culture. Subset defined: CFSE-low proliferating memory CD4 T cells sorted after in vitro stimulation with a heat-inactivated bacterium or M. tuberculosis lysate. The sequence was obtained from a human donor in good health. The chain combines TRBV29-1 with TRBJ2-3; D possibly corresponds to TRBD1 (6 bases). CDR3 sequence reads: CSVLKQGNPTDTQYF. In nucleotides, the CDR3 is TGCAGCGTCCTGAAGCAGGGGAACCCAACAGATACGCAGTATTTT.